This T cell receptor beta chain is drawn from a study of T-cell reconstitution after alpha-beta-depleted transplantation in children. Study-level results: Certain patients had high TCRbeta diversity at day 60, and it came from recipient T cells and thymic progenitors that survived. Alpha-beta T cells present about two months after transplant were reported to originate from several hundred expanded graft clones. At one year after transplant, newly produced T cells mostly accounted for T-cell counts and diversity.

This clonotype was detected a few times. What it binds is unknown. In germline, CDR1 is MNHEY, CDR2 SMNVEV (reference sequence). V was clipped by 4 bases and J by 4 bases, with 11 bases between them. The CDR3 loop spans 14 amino acids. Unique molecular identifiers were built into the TCRbeta library. One entry per CDR3 protein results from TCRdb running MiXCR on the PCR reads. The sample consists of about 76,000 distinct CDR3 sequences, around 14% of them appearing once. The clonotype originates from a male patient aged 2 to 9 who had a stem cell transplant for acute lymphoblastic leukemia, so the T cells may come from the graft donor. Sample: PBMCs, mostly from graft donor cells, taken 180 days after TCRalphabeta/CD19-depleted stem cell transplant. The chain links TRBV27 to TRBJ1-5; maybe TRBD1 (6 bases). CDR3 DNA sequence: TGTGCCAGCAGTTCTCAACAGGGAAATCAGCCCCAGCATTTT. It is translated as CASSSQQGNQPQHF.